Below, 18 T cell receptor beta chains from the same sample are listed, as sequenced in a study of blood T cells in healthy people across ages. Sample-barcoded 5' priming and a J-beta primer mix drove a second PCR of 7 to 11 cycles. TCRdb ran MiXCR on the 5' RACE reads and lists one entry per CDR3 protein. The repertoire consists of 650,000 to 1,000,000 distinct CDR3 sequences, with roughly 34% occurring once and the leading ten covering 10% to 15%. The sample comprised blood. All receptors derive from a man aged 18 to 30 in good health.

The gene calls are TRBV15 and TRBJ1-3; the match to TRBD1 covers 7 bases. The CDR3 runs 14 residues. J was trimmed by 5 bases and V by 5 bases; bases with no gene match: 6. CDR1 is LNHNV, CDR2 YYDKDF, per germline (reference sequence). CDR3 nucleotide sequence: TGTGCCACCAGCCCCCGGGACAGACGAAACACCATATATTTT. Translating gives CATSPRDRRNTIYF.

This clonotype was detected a few times. V gene TRBV2 combines with J gene TRBJ1-4; the D is unclear. This CDR3 region has 10 residues. CDR1 is SNHLY, CDR2 FYNNEI, per germline. V was cut by 3 bases and J by 7 bases, with 0 bases left in between. The CDR3 region has the DNA TGTGCCAGCAGTGATGAAAAACTGTTTTTT. Amino acid sequence: CASSDEKLFF.

This clonotype was seen only a few times. The V call is TRBV7-2, the J call TRBJ1-2; the D gene is possibly TRBD1 (5 bases). From germline, CDR1 is SGHTA and CDR2 FQGNSA. Trimming took off 5 bases at V and 3 bases at J, with 16 bases between the two ends. The CDR3 totals 15 residues. The CDR3 nucleotides are TGTGCCAGCAGCACCACCGACAGCGGCTACTATGGCTACACCTTC. This codes for CASSTTDSGYYGYTF. The variable domain in full, completed from reference TRBV7-2 and TRBJ1-2, reads GAGVSQSPSNKVTEKGKDVELRCDPISGHTALYWYRQSLGQGLEFLIYFQGNSAPDKSGLPSDRFSAERTGGSVSTLTIQRTQQEDSAVYLCASSTTDSGYYGYTFGSGTRLTVV.

This clonotype has just a few counts. The J gene is TRBJ1-1, the V gene TRBV7-9; a weak D match, TRBD1 (5 bases). CDR3 length equals 13 residues. Germline values: CDR1 SEHNR, CDR2 FQNEAQ (reference sequence). V was pared by 5 bases and J by 4 bases, with 11 bases between. As DNA, the CDR3 is TGTGCCAGCAGCCCCTCAAGGGGCACTGAAGCTTTCTTT. Its translation is CASSPSRGTEAFF.

The chain recombines TRBV20-1 with TRBJ1-1; 9 bases fit TRBD1. CDR1 and CDR2 (germline): DFQATT, SNEGSKA (reference sequence). The CDR3 runs to 14 residues. V trimming: 1 base; J trimming: 5 bases; junction bases outside the gene matches: 5. CDR3 sequence (DNA): TGCAGTGCTAGAGCGACAGGGGGAAGAACTGAAGCTTTCTTT. It is translated as CSARATGGRTEAFF.

CDR3 sequence (DNA): TGTGCCAGCAGCGTTGATCCAAGTGGGACTGAAGCTTTCTTT. The encoded protein is CASSVDPSGTEAFF. This chain links TRBV9 with TRBJ1-1; D remains unclear. The CDR3 has 14 amino acids. Germline V CDR1 and CDR2: SGDLS, YYNGEE. V lost 2 bases, J lost 5 bases, and 13 bases lay in between.

As regards this clonotype: Since a much larger clone is just one base distant, this may be a read error. The rearrangement uses TRBV5-1 and TRBJ2-5; D is ambiguous. There are 14 residues in the CDR3. The germline V gene has CDR1 SGHRS and CDR2 YFSETQ. The CDR3 protein is CTSSFEQSMKTQYF. CDR3 in DNA: TGCACCAGCAGCTTTGAACAGTCAATGAAGACCCAGTACTTC.

Comments on this clonotype: The junction departs from germline at one end; a sequencing error may be responsible. The DNA of the CDR3 is TGCAGTGGTCACCGGGGTGGTAGCTCCTACAATGAGCGGTTCTTC. It specifies CSGHRGGSSYNERFF. The chain recombines TRBV20-1 with TRBJ2-1; weak D call: TRBD2 (5 bases). Germline assignment: CDR1 DFQATT and CDR2 SNEGSKA (reference sequence). The CDR3 is 15 residues long.

This sequence joins TRBV20-1 and TRBJ2-1; TRBD2 agrees at 8 bases. The CDR3 totals 16 residues. Trimming at V came to 6 bases and at J to 9 bases, leaving 19 bases not matched to a gene. Germline CDR1 and CDR2: DFQATT and SNEGSKA (reference sequence). The CDR3 loop is CSASMSSGVPGGEQFF. DNA for the CDR3: TGCAGTGCCTCGATGAGTAGCGGGGTCCCGGGGGGTGAGCAGTTCTTC.

The rearrangement joins TRBV4-2 to TRBJ1-1, with 7 bases fitting TRBD1. V lost 2 bases and J lost 4; bases outside the gene matches: 4. Germline V gene sequence: CDR1 LGHNA, CDR2 YNFKEQ. The CDR3 consists of 14 residues. In DNA form, the CDR3 reads TGTGCCAGCAGCCAACAGACAGGGCCCACTGAAGCTTTCTTT. Residues: CASSQQTGPTEAFF.

This clonotype was recorded once. This may be a read error: a much more frequent sequence differs by one nucleotide. The chain is built from TRBV2 and TRBJ2-4; D not certain. TRBJ2-7 matches the DNA end more closely, so the J call is doubtful. The CDR3 runs 15 residues. Germline CDR1 and CDR2: SNHLY and FYNNEI. CDR3 in amino acids: CASNQDPGSNYEQYF. The CDR3 nucleotides read TGTGCCAGCAATCAGGATCCCGGGTCCAACTACGAGCAGTACTTC.

The gene calls are TRBV3-1 and TRBJ1-1; D might be TRBD1 (5 bases). With 2 bases removed from V and 0 bases from J, the gap between germline ends came to 13 bases. This CDR3 spans 16 amino acids. Per germline, CDR1 LGHDT and CDR2 YNNKEL (reference sequence). CDR3 DNA sequence: TGTGCCAGCAGCCAATCGGACTGGGACGTGAACACTGAAGCTTTCTTT. It translates to CASSQSDWDVNTEAFF. The variable domain in full, completed from reference TRBV3-1 and TRBJ1-1, reads DTAVSQTPKYLVTQMGNDKSIKCEQNLGHDTMYWYKQDSKKFLKIMFSYNNKELIINETVPNRFSPKSPDKAHLNLHINSLELGDSAVYFCASSQSDWDVNTEAFFGQGTRLTVV.

The V gene is TRBV24-1, the J gene TRBJ2-1; maybe TRBD1 (5 bases). V was cut by 5 bases and J by 13 bases, with 14 bases left in between. This CDR3 is 12 amino acids long. Germline V gene lookup returns CDR1 KGHDR and CDR2 SFDVKD. The CDR3 here is CATSGIEGDQFF. CDR3 coding DNA: TGTGCCACCAGTGGCATCGAAGGGGATCAGTTCTTC.

J is TRBJ2-1 and V is TRBV20-1; 9 nucleotides agree with TRBD2. The CDR3 is 14 amino acids. Germline CDR1 and CDR2: DFQATT and SNEGSKA (reference sequence). V lost 2 bases, J lost 6 bases, and 5 bases stayed unmatched. CDR3 coding DNA: TGCAGTGCTAGACCGGCGGGGGGGAGCAATGAGCAGTTCTTC. It encodes CSARPAGGSNEQFF.

In this sample, this clonotype turned up many times. The rearrangement uses TRBV7-2 and TRBJ2-7; 9 bases agree with TRBD1. Trimming at V came to 5 bases and at J to 2 bases, leaving 4 bases not matched to a gene. Germline CDR1 and CDR2: SGHTA and FQGNSA. The CDR3 covers 14 residues. CDR3 sequence: CASSRRDRAYEQYF. The DNA of the CDR3 is TGTGCCAGCAGCCGCCGGGACAGGGCCTACGAGCAGTACTTC.

This clonotype was found a few times. V gene TRBV25-1 combines with J gene TRBJ1-6; D not certain. The ends were cut back, 3 bases at V and 10 bases at J, with 16 bases in the middle. Germline loops: CDR1 MGHDK, CDR2 SYGVNS. The CDR3 runs 15 residues. As DNA, the CDR3 is TGTGCCAGCAGTGACGGGTCCCTTATGGGGTCACCCCTCCACTTT. Translating it yields CASSDGSLMGSPLHF.

This clonotype was counted only a few times. The J gene is TRBJ1-5, the V gene TRBV5-6, with 7 bases that match TRBD1. The germline gives CDR1 SGHDT, CDR2 YYEEEE. CDR3 size: 18 residues. The V segment lost 3 bases and the J segment 1 base; nucleotides outside the gene matches: 13. DNA for the CDR3: TGTGCCAGCAGCTCTTTTGCGACGGGACAGTTCAGCAATCAGCCCCAGCATTTT. Amino acid sequence: CASSSFATGQFSNQPQHF. The full variable domain, rest sourced from reference TRBV5-6 and TRBJ1-5, is DAGVTQSPTHLIKTRGQQVTLRCSPKSGHDTVSWYQQALGQGPQFIFQYYEEEERQRGNFPDRFSGHQFPNYSSELNVNALLLGDSALYLCASSSFATGQFSNQPQHFGDGTRLSIL.

The chain uses TRBV6-5 and TRBJ1-1; D unclear. The CDR3 is made up of 16 amino acids. Germline loops: CDR1 MNHEY, CDR2 SVGAGI. Trimming removed 4 bases from V and 0 bases from J, with 15 bases in between. The CDR3 reads CASSSRPAYMNTEAFF. DNA of the CDR3: TGTGCCAGCAGTTCCCGACCTGCTTACATGAACACTGAAGCTTTCTTT.